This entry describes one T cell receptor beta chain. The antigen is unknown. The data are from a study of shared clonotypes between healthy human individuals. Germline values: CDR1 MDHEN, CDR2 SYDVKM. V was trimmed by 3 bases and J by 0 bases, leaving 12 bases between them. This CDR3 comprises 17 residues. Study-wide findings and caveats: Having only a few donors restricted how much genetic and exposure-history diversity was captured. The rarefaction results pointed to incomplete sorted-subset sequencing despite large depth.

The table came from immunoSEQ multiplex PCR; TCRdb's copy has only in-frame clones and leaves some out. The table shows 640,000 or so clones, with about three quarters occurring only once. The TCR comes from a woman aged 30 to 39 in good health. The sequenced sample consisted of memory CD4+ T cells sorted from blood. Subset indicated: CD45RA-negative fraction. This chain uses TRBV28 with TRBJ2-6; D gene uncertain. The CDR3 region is CASSFLVTNSGANVLTF. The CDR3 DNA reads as TGTGCCAGCAGTTTTCTAGTGACGAACTCTGGGGCCAACGTCCTGACTTTC.